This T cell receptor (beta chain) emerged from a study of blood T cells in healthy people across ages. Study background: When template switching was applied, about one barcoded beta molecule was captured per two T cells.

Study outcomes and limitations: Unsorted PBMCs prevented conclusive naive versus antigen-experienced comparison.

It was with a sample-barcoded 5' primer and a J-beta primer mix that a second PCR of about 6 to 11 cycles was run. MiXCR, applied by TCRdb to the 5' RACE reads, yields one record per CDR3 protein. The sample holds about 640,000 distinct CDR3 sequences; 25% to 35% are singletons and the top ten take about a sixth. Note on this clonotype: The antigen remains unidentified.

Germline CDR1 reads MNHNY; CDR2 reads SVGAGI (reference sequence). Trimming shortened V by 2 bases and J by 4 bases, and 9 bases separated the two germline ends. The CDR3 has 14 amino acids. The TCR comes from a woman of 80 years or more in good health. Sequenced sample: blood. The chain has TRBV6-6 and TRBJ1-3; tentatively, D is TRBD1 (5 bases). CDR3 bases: TGTGCCAGCAGTTACGCAGGGCAGGGAAACACCATATATTTT. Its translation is CASSYAGQGNTIYF.